Listed below are T cell receptor beta chains from one sample, sequenced in a study of control samples from healthy donors and cancer patients. Data came from immunoSEQ multiplex PCR; TCRdb stores just in-frame clones and leaves some out. The sample holds more than 95,000 clones, approximately 90% seen once. The specimen was blood. The receptor source for this set is a woman in her sixties or seventies in good health. Each CDR3 is given with its conserved first and last residue. A D gene is named only where the DNA matches it firmly. A clone size is listed for some rows: how often the clone was seen (once, few, many), or a class if it is expanded.

J gene	D gene	clone size	V gene	CDR3 DNA	CDR3 protein
TRBJ1-1	NA	NA	TRBV7-2	TGTGCCAGCAGCCCAAGCTGGGGGTGGGAAGATGAAGCTTTCTTT	CASSPSWGWEDEAFF
TRBJ2-2	NA	NA	TRBV4-3	TGCGCCAGCAGCCAAGTTGGCAGCTACACCGGGGAGCTGTTTTTT	CASSQVGSYTGELFF
TRBJ2-3	TRBD2	NA	TRBV13	TGTGCCAGCAGCTCCTCGGGACTAGCGAACACAGATACGCAGTATTTT	CASSSSGLANTDTQYF
TRBJ2-1	NA	NA	TRBV19	TGTGCCAGTAGAACGGAAAACTCCTACAATGAGCAGTTCTTC	CASRTENSYNEQFF
TRBJ2-7	NA	NA	TRBV10-3	TGTGCCACCTCCGGGACTTCCTCCCCCTCCTACGAGCAGTACTTC	CATSGTSSPSYEQYF
TRBJ2-1	TRBD2	NA	TRBV19	TGTGCCAGTAGTTTGGGGGGGGACGCCTACAATGAGCAGTTCTTC	CASSLGGDAYNEQFF
TRBJ2-1	TRBD2	once	TRBV4-1	TGCGCCAGCAGCCAAAGGGAGCGGGGGGGAGATTACAATGAGCAGTTCTTC	CASSQRERGGDYNEQFF
TRBJ2-3	TRBD1	NA	TRBV18	TGTGCCAGCTCACCAAGTAGGGAGGCCCCGGGACAGGGCCTCACAGATACGCAGTATTTT	CASSPSREAPGQGLTDTQYF
TRBJ2-1	NA	NA	TRBV29-1	TGCAGCGTTCCCGCCATTGGTGGGTACAATGAGCAGTTCTTC	CSVPAIGGYNEQFF
TRBJ2-6	TRBD1	NA	TRBV5-1	TGCGCCAGCAGCCTGACAGGGGCTAGAGCATCTGGGGCCAACGTCCTGACTTTC	CASSLTGARASGANVLTF
TRBJ2-7	NA	NA	TRBV4-3	TGCGCCAGCAGCCAAGCATTCGGAGCGGTCGAGCAGTACTTC	CASSQAFGAVEQYF
TRBJ1-1	NA	once	TRBV12-3/TRBV12-4	TGTGCCAGCAGTTTAGTGCCCCGGGCTGAAGCTTTCTTT	CASSLVPRAEAFF
TRBJ1-6	NA	NA	TRBV3-1/TRBV3-2	TGTGCCAGCAGCCAAGATACAGGGTGGTCACCCCTCCACTTT	CASSQDTGWSPLHF
TRBJ2-2	TRBD2	NA	TRBV5-4	TGTGCCAGCAGCCAAATAGCGGGGGGGCCGACCGGGGAGCTGTTTTTT	CASSQIAGGPTGELFF
TRBJ1-2	NA	NA	TRBV19	TGTGCCAGTAGTATAGGCAACGCTAACTATGGCTACACCTTC	CASSIGNANYGYTF
TRBJ1-4	TRBD1	NA	TRBV14	TGTGCCAGCAGCGCCCGACAGGGGGGGAGAGAAAAACTGTTTTTT	CASSARQGGREKLFF